The 19 T cell receptor beta chains reported below all come from one sample, sequenced in a study of sequential checkpoint blockade in melanoma. As for treatment: randomized to nivolumab then ipilimumab (arm A) or the reverse (arm B). Here immunoSEQ multiplex PCR was the method, and the copy in TCRdb shows in-frame clones only, minus some. The sample contains under 15,000 clones, 70% to 80% of which appear only once. This sample comprised CD8+ T cells sorted from blood (inferred from file names), obtained from a patient given nivolumab and ipilimumab in sequence. These receptors were obtained from a human donor with melanoma.

This clone has just one count. The genes are TRBV4-3 and TRBJ1-1, with a possible D match to TRBD1 (5 bases). Germline values: CDR1 LGHNA, CDR2 YSLEER. V was trimmed by 4 bases and J by 2 bases, leaving 11 bases between them. This CDR3 has 14 residues. CDR3 sequence: CASSRQGRNTEAFF. CDR3 bases: TGCGCCAGCAGCCGCCAGGGAAGAAACACTGAAGCTTTCTTT.

Notes on this clone: Mismatch with germline at one junction end may stem from a read error. The chain uses TRBV29-1 and TRBJ1-2; the D gene is possibly TRBD1 (6 bases). This CDR3 contains 15 residues. Germline V gene sequence: CDR1 SQVTM, CDR2 ANQGSEA. In DNA, the CDR3 is TGCAGCGTTCAAGATTGGACAGATATTAACTATGGCTACACCTTC. Amino acid sequence: CSVQDWTDINYGYTF.

On this clone: The germline gene is not matched at one end of the junction; a read error may be the cause. The rearrangement links TRBV7-7 to TRBJ2-3; D gene uncertain. Looked up from germline, CDR1 is SSHAT and CDR2 is FNYEAQ (reference sequence). This CDR3 contains 13 residues. The CDR3 nucleotides are TGTGCTAGCAGCTTCAGGATGACAGATACGCAGTATTTT. It encodes CASSFRMTDTQYF.

V and J are TRBV29-1 and TRBJ2-3, with 7 bases that match TRBD2. Germline CDR1 reads SQVTM; CDR2 reads ANQGSEA. The V and J ends lost 3 bases and 3 bases, in that order; junction bases with no gene match: 6. CDR3 length: 14 residues. For the CDR3, the DNA is TGCAGCGTTGAGGCGGGGGTGGGAACAGATACGCAGTATTTT. This sequence encodes CSVEAGVGTDTQYF.

This chain uses TRBV11-3 with TRBJ2-2; D is undetermined. Germline-derived CDR1 and CDR2 are SGHNT and YENEEA. Trimming pared 4 bases from V and 4 bases from J, leaving 16 bases between. This CDR3 contains 16 residues. The CDR3, as DNA: TGTGCCAGCAGCTCGCCGCTCCAGCGTAGCACCGGGGAGCTGTTTTTT. Encoded protein: CASSSPLQRSTGELFF.

The chain has TRBV4-1 and TRBJ2-7; 9 bases fit TRBD2. The CDR3 loop spans 15 amino acids. The germline CDR1 and CDR2 sequences are MGHRA and YSYEKL. The junction had 10 bases not matched to a gene; V was cut back by 1 base and J by 9 bases. CDR3 coding DNA: TGCGCCAGCAGCCAAGTGGGGCGGGAGGGGTTGGGGCAGTACTTC. Its protein product is CASSQVGREGLGQYF.

This clone was observed a single time. This chain links TRBV11-2 with TRBJ2-1; possibly TRBD2 for D (5 bases). V was trimmed by 1 base and J by 4 bases, leaving 14 bases between them. Germline CDR1 is SGHAT and CDR2 is FQNNGV. CDR3 length equals 16 residues. This CDR3 reads CASSLAPERDYNEQFF. CDR3 DNA: TGTGCCAGCAGCTTAGCCCCCGAGAGGGATTACAATGAGCAGTTCTTC.

The chain uses TRBV7-9 and TRBJ2-1, with TRBD2 matching over 9 bases. V dropped 0 bases and J dropped 2; count of bases not matched to a gene: 11. Germline values: CDR1 SEHNR, CDR2 FQNEAQ (reference sequence). The CDR3 sequence is 19 residues long. The CDR3 sequence is CASSLAGLGAGGAYNEQFF. CDR3 coding DNA: TGTGCCAGCAGCTTAGCGGGACTAGGGGCGGGGGGGGCCTACAATGAGCAGTTCTTC.

In DNA, the CDR3 is TGTGCCAGTAAATGGGACATTTCCACAGATACGCAGTATTTT. Protein sequence: CASKWDISTDTQYF. The rearrangement links TRBV19 to TRBJ2-3, with D possibly being TRBD1 (6 bases). This CDR3 region has 14 residues. V lost 7 bases and J lost 2, with 13 bases in between. CDR1 and CDR2 from the germline V gene are LNHDA and SQIVND (reference sequence).

The chain couples TRBV25-1 to TRBJ1-1, with D hard to call. Germline V gene lookup returns CDR1 MGHDK and CDR2 SYGVNS. Trimming pared 8 bases from V and 0 bases from J, leaving 10 bases between. The CDR3 length is 13 residues. CDR3 DNA: TGTGCCAGCCGACTCTCCATGAACACTGAAGCTTTCTTT. This codes for CASRLSMNTEAFF.

The chain has TRBV7-2 and TRBJ2-1; 7 bases map to TRBD2. The CDR3 sequence is 15 residues long. The germline CDR1 and CDR2 sequences are SGHTA and FQGNSA. V lost 1 base to trimming and J lost 2 bases; unmatched junction nucleotides: 2. The CDR3 protein is CASSLGGSTYNEQFF. The DNA for the CDR3 is TGTGCCAGCAGCTTAGGCGGGAGCACCTACAATGAGCAGTTCTTC. Variable domain in full (rest from reference TRBV7-2 and TRBJ2-1): GAGVSQSPSNKVTEKGKDVELRCDPISGHTALYWYRQSLGQGLEFLIYFQGNSAPDKSGLPSDRFSAERTGGSVSTLTIQRTQQEDSAVYLCASSLGGSTYNEQFFGPGTRLTVL.

The chain carries TRBV11-1 and TRBJ2-1, with a tentative D call TRBD2 (6 bases). Germline V lookup: CDR1 SGHAT, CDR2 FQDESV (reference sequence). The CDR3 spans 13 residues. Trimming took off 5 bases at V and 7 bases at J, with 12 bases between the two ends. The CDR3, as DNA: TGTGCCAGCAGCCCCAGGGCGGGGAATGAGCAGTTCTTC. As protein: CASSPRAGNEQFF.

The DNA for the CDR3 is TGTGCCAGCAGTTTAAGTTGGGCTCAGCCCCAGCATTTT. Amino acids: CASSLSWAQPQHF. The chain is built from TRBV27 and TRBJ1-5; D call uncertain. The length of the CDR3 is 13 residues. Trimming pared 2 bases from V and 6 bases from J, leaving 8 bases between. Germline lookup yields CDR1 MNHEY and CDR2 SMNVEV (reference sequence).

The V call is TRBV4-2, the J call TRBJ2-5; TRBD1 matches at 7 bases. Germline lookup yields CDR1 LGHNA and CDR2 YNFKEQ. The CDR3 loop spans 17 amino acids. The trim removed 0 bases at V and 0 bases at J, leaving 7 bases unmatched. As DNA, the CDR3 is TGTGCCAGCAGCCAAGAGGGGACAGTAATGTACCAAGAGACCCAGTACTTC. It codes for CASSQEGTVMYQETQYF.

This clone was recorded a few times. The V call is TRBV11-2, the J call TRBJ1-3, with D uncertain. This CDR3 is built from 14 residues. With 2 bases removed from V and 3 bases from J, the gap between germline ends came to 8 bases. Germline loops: CDR1 SGHAT, CDR2 FQNNGV. The CDR3 bases are TGTGCCAGCAGCTTACCCTACGATGGAAACACCATATATTTT. The encoded protein is CASSLPYDGNTIYF.

This clone has more than one count but fewer than ten. CDR3 sequence reads: CASSPGTGFQPQHF. The CDR3 DNA sequence: TGTGCCAGTAGTCCCGGGACAGGGTTTCAGCCCCAGCATTTT. The chain combines TRBV19 with TRBJ1-5, with 9 bases identical to TRBD1. The CDR3 consists of 14 residues. Germline V gene lookup returns CDR1 LNHDA and CDR2 SQIVND (reference sequence). After removal of 5 bases from V and 6 bases from J, the junction contained 5 bases not matched to a gene.

The CDR3 nucleotides read TGCGCCAGCAGCCGCCTAGGGAGTGAGCAGTTCTTC. Protein product: CASSRLGSEQFF. The chain employs TRBV4-1 and TRBJ2-1, with a possible D match to TRBD2 (5 bases). The CDR3 is made up of 12 amino acids. Trimming pared 4 bases from V and 9 bases from J, leaving 10 bases between. Germline CDR1 and CDR2: MGHRA and YSYEKL.

With regard to this clone: Relative to the germline gene, one junction end is altered; a read error may explain this. This sample includes further DNA sequences coding for the same CDR3. This chain links TRBV7-9 with TRBJ1-2; D remains unclear. The CDR3 is 13 amino acids. The germline gives CDR1 SEHNR, CDR2 FQNEAQ (reference sequence). CDR3 coding DNA: TGCGCCAGCAGCTTCGACAAGACCTATGGCTACACCTTC. Protein sequence: CASSFDKTYGYTF.

CDR3 in amino acids: CASSPGTDEETQYF. The CDR3 region has the DNA TGTGCCAGCAGCCCCGGGACTGATGAAGAGACCCAGTACTTC. This chain joins TRBV7-9 and TRBJ2-5, with D tentatively TRBD2 (6 bases). Germline-derived CDR1 and CDR2 are SEHNR and FQNEAQ (reference sequence). V lost 5 bases to trimming and J lost 3 bases, with 13 bases between them. The CDR3 loop spans 14 amino acids.